This TCR beta chain was sequenced during a study of blood T cells in healthy people across ages. Study-level results: It was the long-lived donors that had more naive CD4+ cells and higher diversity than aged donors. Those diversity estimates obtained from one million T cells were thought to be underestimates.

This clonotype was recorded a few times. Its antigen is unknown. Alongside a J-beta primer mix, a sample-barcoded 5' primer served in a second PCR lasting about 7 to 12 cycles. TCRdb reanalysed the 5' RACE reads using MiXCR and keeps one entry per CDR3 protein. Here the sample spans over a million distinct CDR3 sequences, roughly 45% being singletons. Sequencing was done on a sample of blood. The receptor was derived from a woman under 30 in good health.

In DNA form, the CDR3 reads TGTGCCAGCAGCTCTTCTCGACAGGCTTACGAGCAGTACTTC. Its translation: CASSSSRQAYEQYF. The chain carries TRBV11-2 and TRBJ2-7; maybe TRBD1 (6 bases). CDR3 length: 14 amino acids. Germline V gene sequence: CDR1 SGHAT, CDR2 FQNNGV. Trimming removed 4 bases at V and 4 bases at J, with 14 bases between.